This T cell receptor beta chain was observed in a study of T cells in Graves' hyperthyroidism and ophthalmopathy. Study-wide findings and caveats: Ophthalmopathy was model-predicted a median roughly 6.2 months pre-onset.

In regard to this clonotype: What it binds is not known.

Orbital computed tomography and thyroid ultrasound, together with serum TRAb and thyroxine and clinical symptoms, were used for diagnoses. The TCR beta CDR3 regions underwent amplification using RNA transcripts as the source. When the TCR CDR3 underwent first-round RT-PCR, the HTBI primer set was used. In TCRdb, the multiplex PCR reads were re-called with MiXCR into one record per CDR3 protein. The sample records about 760,000 distinct CDR3 sequences, about 35% being singletons. The sequence came from a woman aged 40 to 50 with Graves' hyperthyroidism. The sample was blood.

For the CDR3, the DNA is TGCAGCGCCCTAGGGGAAGCTTTCTTT. Its translation is CSALGEAFF. The V call is TRBV29-1, the J call TRBJ1-1; D gene unclear. The V gene lost 7 bases and the J gene lost 8 bases, with 8 bases spanning the gap. This CDR3 has 9 amino acids. CDR1 SQVTM and CDR2 ANQGSEA come from the germline V gene.